Sequencing of this TCR beta chain was carried out in a study of CD8+ T cells in alopecia areata. Overall study results and limits: When scalp samples are sequenced, resident alphabeta T cells of normal skin are also captured. Whereas mice showed it more clearly, TCR sharing across patients was murkier, possibly because of HLA. The study found higher clonality in lesional than normal scalp, especially in alopecia totalis/universalis.

Details on this clone: The antigen is undetermined.

Extracted from the samples, RNA was reverse transcribed into cDNA to serve as the sequencing template. TCRdb's table, derived via immunoSEQ multiplex PCR, lists solely in-frame clones and lacks some. Among some 180,000 clones, around 50% were seen once, and the ten largest hold over 4%. PBMCs, the starting material, were the source of sorted CD4+ and CD8+ T cells. Germline V gives CDR1 LNHDA, CDR2 SQIVND (reference sequence). This CDR3 comprises 12 residues. V was shortened by 4 bases and J by 3 bases, with 6 bases between the two germline ends. Sequenced input: CD8+ T cells sorted from blood. The origin of this receptor is a human donor in good health. The genes are TRBV19 and TRBJ2-5, with TRBD2 as a possible D gene (5 bases). In nucleotides, the CDR3 is TGTGCCAGTAGTAGGCGGGAAGAGACCCAGTACTTC. Translated, it gives CASSRREETQYF.